Below are 2 T cell receptor beta chains sequenced from a single sample in a study of cytomegalovirus exposure and HLA in healthy donors. It was with 60 Vbeta and 13 Jbeta primers that the PCR ran. Assay: immunoSEQ multiplex PCR; the TCRdb copy retains only in-frame clones and omits some. The table has about 110,000 clones, roughly four fifths seen once. Sequencing used PBMCs. These receptors originate from a woman in her late teens or twenties in good health and CMV-seronegative.

The CDR3 DNA follows: TGTGCCAGCAGTCCCGCGGGACTCAGACCCTACAATGAGCAGTTCTTC. Translation: CASSPAGLRPYNEQFF. This rearrangement joins TRBV27 to TRBJ2-1, with D perhaps TRBD2 (6 bases). Germline loops: CDR1 MNHEY, CDR2 SMNVEV (reference sequence). The V end lost 5 bases, the J end lost 2 bases, and 16 bases lay between the germline ends. The CDR3 spans 16 residues.

The chain recombines TRBV4-2 with TRBJ1-2; possible D gene TRBD1, 5 bases. Germline lookup yields CDR1 LGHNA and CDR2 YNFKEQ. The CDR3 loop spans 15 amino acids. Trimming shortened V by 0 bases and J by 7 bases, and 15 bases separated the two germline ends. The DNA for the CDR3 is TGTGCCAGCAGCCAAGATTCGGGGGGTCTTCGTGGCTACACCTTC. It yields the protein CASSQDSGGLRGYTF.